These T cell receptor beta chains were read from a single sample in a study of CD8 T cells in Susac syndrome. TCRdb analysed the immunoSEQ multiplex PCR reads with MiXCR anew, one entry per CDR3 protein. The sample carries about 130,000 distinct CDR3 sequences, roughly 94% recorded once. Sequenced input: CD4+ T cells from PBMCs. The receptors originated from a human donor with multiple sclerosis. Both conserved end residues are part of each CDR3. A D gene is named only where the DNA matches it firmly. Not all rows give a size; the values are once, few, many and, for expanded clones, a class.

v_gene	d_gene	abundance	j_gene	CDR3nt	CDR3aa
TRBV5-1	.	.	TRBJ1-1	TGCGCCAGCCGAGTAGAGATCCACACTGAAGCTTTCTTT	CASRVEIHTEAFF
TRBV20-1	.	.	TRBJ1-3	TGCAGTGCTAGCCCCGGACGGACCGCTGGAAACACCATATATTTT	CSASPGRTAGNTIYF
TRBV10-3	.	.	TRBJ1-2	TGTGCCATCAGTACGACAGGACTAAACTATGGCTACACCTTC	CAISTTGLNYGYTF
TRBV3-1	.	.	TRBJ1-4	TGTGCCAGCGGTGGGTTCGGGGAGGTAAATGAAAAACTGTTTTTT	CASGGFGEVNEKLFF
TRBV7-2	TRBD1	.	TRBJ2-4	TGTGCCAGCAGCCCTAAACACAGGGGCGGGCGAGGGGACATTCAGTACTTC	CASSPKHRGGRGDIQYF
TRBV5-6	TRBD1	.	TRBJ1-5	TGTGCCAGCAGCTTGAAGAGGGGGCGTCAGCCCCAGCATTTT	CASSLKRGRQPQHF
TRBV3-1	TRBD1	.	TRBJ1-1	TGTGCCAGCAGCCACCACGGACAGGGGGCCACTGAAGCTTTCTTT	CASSHHGQGATEAFF
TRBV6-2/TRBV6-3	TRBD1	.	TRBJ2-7	TGTGCCAGCAGTCAAATATATGGGACAGGGGGCCAGAACGAGCAGTACTTC	CASSQIYGTGGQNEQYF
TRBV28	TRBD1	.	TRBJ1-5	TGTGCCAGCAAGACAGGGGGCGGTTGGGAGCCCCAGCATTTT	CASKTGGGWEPQHF
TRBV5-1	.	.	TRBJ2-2	TGCGCCAGCAGCCCGCCCGGTGGCGCCGGGGAGCTGTTTTTT	CASSPPGGAGELFF
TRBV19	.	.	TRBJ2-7	TGTGCCAGTAGTACCGGACAGTCGGCCTACGAGCAGTACTTC	CASSTGQSAYEQYF
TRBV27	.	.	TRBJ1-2	TGTGCCAGCAGTCGAACGGGGGAACGTAACTATGGCTACACCTTC	CASSRTGERNYGYTF
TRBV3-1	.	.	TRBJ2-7	TGTGCCAGCAGCCAAGATGTGACAGCTTACGAGCAGTACTTC	CASSQDVTAYEQYF
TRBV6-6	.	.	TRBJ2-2	TGTGCCAGCAGCCAGGGGGGGGCTGTGTTGTTTTTT	CASSQGGAVLFF
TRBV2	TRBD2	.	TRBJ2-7	TGTGCCAGCAAGCGGGAAAGCTACGAGCAGTACTTC	CASKRESYEQYF
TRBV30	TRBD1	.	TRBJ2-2	TGTGCCTGGAGTTTAGGACAGGGGTGGACCGGGGAGCTGTTTTTT	CAWSLGQGWTGELFF
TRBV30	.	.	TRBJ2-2	TGTGCCTGGAGTGTAAACTCAAACACCGGGGAGCTGTTTTTT	CAWSVNSNTGELFF
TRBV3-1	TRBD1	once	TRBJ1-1	TGTGCCAGCAGCCAAGTACAGGGGGGCGAAGCTTTCTTT	CASSQVQGGEAFF
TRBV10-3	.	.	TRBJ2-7	TGTGCCATCGGGCTTAGCTCCTACGAGCAGTACTTC	CAIGLSSYEQYF
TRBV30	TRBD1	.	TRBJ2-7	TGTGCCTGGATCCGGGACAGACCCTACGAGCAGTACTTC	CAWIRDRPYEQYF
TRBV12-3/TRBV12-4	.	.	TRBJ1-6	TGTGCCAGCATACGGACGGCCGGGAATTCACCCCTCCACTTT	CASIRTAGNSPLHF
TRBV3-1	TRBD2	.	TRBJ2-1	TGTGCCAGCAGCCAAAGAGCGGGGGGCTACAATGAGCAGTTCTTC	CASSQRAGGYNEQFF
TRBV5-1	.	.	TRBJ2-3	TGCGCCAGCAGCTTTCAAGGAGATACGCAGTATTTT	CASSFQGDTQYF
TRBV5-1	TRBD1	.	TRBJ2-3	TGCGCCAGCAGCTTGGCCGGGACAGGGTCCTACACAGATACGCAGTATTTT	CASSLAGTGSYTDTQYF
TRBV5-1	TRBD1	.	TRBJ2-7	TGCGCCAGCAGCTTGGAGGACAGGGTATCGAGAGAGCAGTACTTC	CASSLEDRVSREQYF